This is a list of T cell receptor beta chains from one sample in a study of beta chain features in type 1 diabetes. Sequencing was performed with immunoSEQ multiplex PCR; in TCRdb, only in-frame clones are kept and a portion is missing. The data hold under 900,000 clones, with about a sixth observed a single time. Sequenced sample: naive CD4+ T cells from blood. All receptors derive from a woman under 30 in good health. The CDR3 runs from the conserved cysteine through the conserved F or W. A D gene is named only where the DNA matches it firmly. The size of a clone is reported for some rows only, either as once, few or many, or as a class for expanded clones.

TRBJ2-5,-,TRBV7-2,TRBD2,TGTGCCAGCAGCTTACTCCCAGCGGGACCTCGTAAGACCCAGTACTTC,CASSLLPAGPRKTQYF
TRBJ1-2,few,TRBV28,-,TGTGCCAGCAGTCTAAGACGGAATTATGGCTACACCTTC,CASSLRRNYGYTF
TRBJ1-3,few,TRBV7-2,-,TGTGCCAGCAGCTTAGGCGGGCTCGGAAACACCATATATTTT,CASSLGGLGNTIYF
TRBJ2-5,few,TRBV7-9,-,TGTGCCAGCAGCCCCAAACTGGAAAGCGGCCAAGAGACCCAGTACTTC,CASSPKLESGQETQYF
TRBJ2-7,-,TRBV4-2,TRBD1,TGTGCCAGCAGCCAAGATCTGGGACAGAGGCGATTATCCTACGAGCAGTACTTC,CASSQDLGQRRLSYEQYF
TRBJ2-7,-,TRBV28,-,TGTGCCAGTCTTGGGGTCGAGCAGTACTTC,CASLGVEQYF
TRBJ2-7,-,TRBV4-3,-,TGCGCCAGCAGCCAAGATGCAGCCGATGCCTACGAGCAGTACTTC,CASSQDAADAYEQYF
TRBJ2-3,few,TRBV28,-,TGTGCCAGCAAGGGCACAGATACGCAGTATTTT,CASKGTDTQYF
TRBJ1-5,-,TRBV2,-,TGTGCCAGCAGCCAAGGGACCGCCCGGCAGCCCCAGCATTTT,CASSQGTARQPQHF
TRBJ2-7,few,TRBV10-3,-,TGTGCCGCCCGGGCCGCCAGGGGTGGGGAGCAGTACTTC,CAARAARGGEQYF
TRBJ2-1,few,TRBV2,-,TGTGCCAGCAGCGCCCGAATGGAGCAGTTCTTC,CASSARMEQFF
TRBJ2-5,-,TRBV20-1,-,TGCAGTGCTGGTACGAGAGAGACCCAGTACTTC,CSAGTRETQYF
TRBJ2-3,few,TRBV6-6,-,TGTGCCAGCAGTTACTCCGGGCCTGGGTTCACAGATACGCAGTATTTT,CASSYSGPGFTDTQYF
TRBJ2-5,-,TRBV11-2,-,TGTGCCAGCAGCTTAACGCCGGGCACCGTGCAAGAGACCCAGTACTTC,CASSLTPGTVQETQYF
TRBJ2-1,few,TRBV20-1,-,TGCAGTGCCGGACCCGTGCAGTTCTTC,CSAGPVQFF
TRBJ2-3,few,TRBV5-4,-,TGTGCCAGCAGCTTGGGCTTTGATACGCAGTATTTT,CASSLGFDTQYF
TRBJ1-5,few,TRBV6-5,TRBD1,TGTGCCAGCAGGCAATCCTCAGGGGGTCAGCCCCAGCATTTT,CASRQSSGGQPQHF
TRBJ2-3,few,TRBV5-1,TRBD2,TGCGCCAGCAGCTTGGCTAGCGGGGGAGAGGATACGCAGTATTTT,CASSLASGGEDTQYF
TRBJ2-2,-,TRBV7-2,-,TGTGCCAGCAGCTTAGAGGCTACTAGAGTCGGGGAGCTGTTTTTT,CASSLEATRVGELFF
TRBJ2-1,few,TRBV11-1,-,TGTGCCAGCAGCCCGGCCGGCGGGGCTAGTGGGAGTGAGCAGTTCTTC,CASSPAGGASGSEQFF
TRBJ2-7,once,TRBV28,-,TGTGCCAGCAGTCCCCCTCCGGGTTCTCTCGAGCAGTACTTC,CASSPPPGSLEQYF
TRBJ1-1,-,TRBV7-9,-,TGTGCCAGCACCGAACGGGGGGCAAACACTGAAGCTTTCTTT,CASTERGANTEAFF
TRBJ2-3,-,TRBV27,-,TGTGCCAGCAGTTTGTATCGTCTAGTCGGGGATACGCAGTATTTT,CASSLYRLVGDTQYF
TRBJ1-5,few,TRBV21-1,-,TGTGCCAGCGGTCAAGGGGCTAATCAGCCCCAGCATTTT,CASGQGANQPQHF
TRBJ2-5,few,TRBV19,-,TGTGCCAGTAGTATGTACGGGGGACGGGAGACCCAGTACTTC,CASSMYGGRETQYF
TRBJ2-7,few,TRBV6-1,TRBD1,TGTGCCAGCAGTGAATCGGGACAGGGGGCCGAGCAGTACTTC,CASSESGQGAEQYF
TRBJ2-1,-,TRBV19,-,TGTGCCAGTAGGCTAAGCTCCTACAATGAGCAGTTCTTC,CASRLSSYNEQFF
TRBJ2-2,-,TRBV5-1,-,TGCGCCAGCAGCTTGACTGGGGCTTCGAACACCGGGGAGCTGTTTTTT,CASSLTGASNTGELFF
TRBJ2-7,-,TRBV6-1,TRBD1,TGTGCCAGCAGTGATACGGGGGACAGGGGAACCTACGAGCAGTACTTC,CASSDTGDRGTYEQYF
TRBJ2-7,-,TRBV5-4,TRBD2,TGTGCCAGCAGCCAGGGACTAGCGGTCTACGAGCAGTACTTC,CASSQGLAVYEQYF
TRBJ2-3,-,TRBV6-6,TRBD1,TGTGCCAGCAGGCAAAACAGGGTACAGGGGACAGATACGCAGTATTTT,CASRQNRVQGTDTQYF
TRBJ2-4,-,TRBV5-1,-,TGCGCCAGCAGCTTGTCAGCAGGAAACATTCAGTACTTC,CASSLSAGNIQYF
TRBJ2-1,-,TRBV7-2,-,TGTGCCAGCAGCTTCAGTAGCAGAGCTGAGCAGTTCTTC,CASSFSSRAEQFF
TRBJ2-1,few,TRBV7-2,-,TGTGCCAGCAGCTTAGGCCTGGGGGTGGAGCAGTTCTTC,CASSLGLGVEQFF
TRBJ1-4,-,TRBV6-5,TRBD1,TGTGCCAGCAGTTATCAGGCAGGGGGCGGTAGGGAAAAACTGTTTTTT,CASSYQAGGGREKLFF
TRBJ1-5,few,TRBV5-5,-,TGTGCCAGCAGCTCGGAGGGACGTGAGAATCAGCCCCAGCATTTT,CASSSEGRENQPQHF
TRBJ2-1,few,TRBV10-3,TRBD2,TGTGCCATCAGTGGGGCTAGCGGGAACTATGAGCAGTTCTTC,CAISGASGNYEQFF
TRBJ1-1,-,TRBV7-2,-,TGTGCCAGCAGGACCCGACAGGTGAACACTGAAGCTTTCTTT,CASRTRQVNTEAFF
TRBJ2-5,-,TRBV7-2,-,TGTGCCAGCAGCCTCCTGGGCGCAAGGGAGACCCAGTACTTC,CASSLLGARETQYF
TRBJ2-1,few,TRBV7-2,TRBD2,TGTGCCAGCAGACCCGGGACTAGAGGGATCAATGAGCAGTTCTTC,CASRPGTRGINEQFF
TRBJ1-1,-,TRBV5-1,-,TGCGCCAGCAGTGTGGGGCCCTTACAGGGGAACACTGAAGCTTTCTTT,CASSVGPLQGNTEAFF
TRBJ2-7,-,TRBV7-2,-,TGTGCCAGCAGCTTCGAGCCTGTGGGGAGATACTACGAGCAGTACTTC,CASSFEPVGRYYEQYF
TRBJ2-7,-,TRBV6-1,-,TGTGCCAGCAGTTTTGGGCAGACGGGATCCTACGAGCAGTACTTC,CASSFGQTGSYEQYF
TRBJ2-5,few,TRBV5-4,-,TGTGCCAGCAGCTTGGCCAGAAAAGAGACCCAGTACTTC,CASSLARKETQYF
TRBJ1-1,few,TRBV5-1,-,TGCGCCAGCAGCCCGGTTGTGGGGCTGGGCACTGAAGCTTTCTTT,CASSPVVGLGTEAFF
TRBJ2-1,-,TRBV19,TRBD2,TGTGCCAGTAGCTCCGGGACTAGCGGTAACAATGAGCAGTTCTTC,CASSSGTSGNNEQFF
TRBJ2-1,-,TRBV7-2,-,TGTGCCAGCAGCCGGGACTTTGACAATGAGCAGTTCTTC,CASSRDFDNEQFF
TRBJ2-1,few,TRBV7-8,-,TGTGCCAGCAGCGAGGACAATGAGCAGTTCTTC,CASSEDNEQFF
TRBJ2-3,few,TRBV27,-,TGTGCCAGCAGTTTCATACAGTCTAATCACATGACGCAGTATTTT,CASSFIQSNHMTQYF
TRBJ2-3,few,TRBV5-8,TRBD2,TGTGCCAGCAGCTTGTCGCCGTCTAGCGGGAGAGATACGCAGTATTTT,CASSLSPSSGRDTQYF
TRBJ1-4,few,TRBV7-9,-,TGTGCCAGCAGCCAAGTGGGAGCAGGGACGGAACTGTTTTTT,CASSQVGAGTELFF
TRBJ1-2,-,TRBV18,-,TGTGCCAGCTCACCTCGGGAGCGGGGTGGCTACACCTTC,CASSPRERGGYTF
TRBJ2-5,-,TRBV13,-,TGTGCCAGCAGCTTACGGGCCCTACAAGAGACCCAGTACTTC,CASSLRALQETQYF
TRBJ2-7,-,TRBV15,TRBD1,TGTGCCACCAGCAGAGAATCAGGAATCGGGACAGGGGGCATGAAGCAGTACTTC,CATSRESGIGTGGMKQYF
TRBJ2-3,few,TRBV4-3,-,TGCGCCAGCAGCCAAGATGTGGGGCGGGATACGCAGTATTTT,CASSQDVGRDTQYF
TRBJ2-2,few,TRBV6-6,TRBD2,TGTGCCAGCAGCGCGGGACTAGCGGGCTATACCGGGGAGCTGTTTTTT,CASSAGLAGYTGELFF
TRBJ2-7,few,TRBV2,-,TGTGCCAGCAGTGATGTTGGCTTATACTCCTACGAGCAGTACTTC,CASSDVGLYSYEQYF